This TCR beta chain was retrieved from a study of shared clonotypes between healthy human individuals. About the study: A donor's plate count was three for CD4 naive and three for CD4 memory; CD8 naive had two and CD8 memory one.

Germline CDR1 reads SGHTA; CDR2 reads FQGNSA. The CDR3 consists of 14 residues. V was shortened by 5 bases and J by 0 bases, with 8 bases between the two germline ends. Repertoires were generated with immunoSEQ multiplex PCR, while TCRdb's copy carries only in-frame clones and drops some. The data hold 1.6 million or so clones, with roughly 95% observed a single time. Sequenced: naive CD4+ T cells sorted from blood. As for subset: CD45RA+ positively selected. The chain is built from TRBV7-2 and TRBJ1-3; maybe TRBD1 (5 bases). This TCR was sampled from a man aged 30 to 39 in good health. CDR3 nucleotides: TGTGCCAGCAGCCGCGACAGCTCTGGAAACACCATATATTTT. Amino acid sequence: CASSRDSSGNTIYF.